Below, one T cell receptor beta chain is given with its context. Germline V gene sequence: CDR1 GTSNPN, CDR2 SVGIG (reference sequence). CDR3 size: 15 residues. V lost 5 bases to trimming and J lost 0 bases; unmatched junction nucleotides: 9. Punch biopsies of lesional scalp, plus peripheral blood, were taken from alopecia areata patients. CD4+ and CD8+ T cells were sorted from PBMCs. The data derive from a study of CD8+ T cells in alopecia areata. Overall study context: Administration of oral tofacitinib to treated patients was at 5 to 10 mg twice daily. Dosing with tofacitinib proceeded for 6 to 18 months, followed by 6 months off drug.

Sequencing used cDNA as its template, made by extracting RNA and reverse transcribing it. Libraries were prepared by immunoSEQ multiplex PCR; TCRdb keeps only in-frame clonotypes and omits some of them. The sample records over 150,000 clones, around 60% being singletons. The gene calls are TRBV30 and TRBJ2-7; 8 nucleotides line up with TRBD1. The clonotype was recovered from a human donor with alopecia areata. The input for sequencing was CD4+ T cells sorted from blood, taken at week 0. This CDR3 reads CAWEPGQVFSYEQYF. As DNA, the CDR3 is TGTGCCTGGGAACCGGGACAGGTTTTCTCCTACGAGCAGTACTTC. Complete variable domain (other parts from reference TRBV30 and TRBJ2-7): SQTIHQWPATLVQPVGSPLSLECTVEGTSNPNLYWYRQAAGRGLQLLFYSVGIGQISSEVPQNLSASRPQDRQFILSSKKLLLSDSGFYLCAWEPGQVFSYEQYFGPGTRLTVT.